This T cell receptor beta chain was identified during a study of cytomegalovirus exposure and HLA in healthy donors. Study at large: The early release's HLA-typed donors yielded roughly 85 million unique TCRs.

The CDR3 is made up of 16 amino acids. Per the germline V gene, CDR1 is SGDLS and CDR2 is YYNGEE. V was shortened by 3 bases and J by 1 base, with 16 bases between the two germline ends. As regards this clone: The antigen remains unidentified.

A multiplex PCR was run with 60 Vbeta primers and 13 Jbeta primers. The protocol was immunoSEQ multiplex PCR, while the TCRdb copy is restricted to in-frame clones and leaves out a portion. The repertoire includes some 170,000 clones, around 75% of them detected once, and about 3.1% sits in the top ten. Study observations and caveats: CMV serostatus alone was available as immune exposure information.

The gene calls are TRBV9 and TRBJ1-1; D gene uncertain. The sample was PBMCs. The sequence derives from a female donor in good health and CMV-seronegative. The CDR3 spells CASSANSGRGNTEAFF. The CDR3, as DNA: TGTGCCAGCAGCGCTAATTCTGGGAGAGGGAACACTGAAGCTTTCTTT.